Below, one TCR beta chain is given with its context. Its antigen is unknown. The CDR3 is made up of 15 amino acids. CDR1 MNHEY and CDR2 SMNVEV come from the germline V gene (reference sequence). V dropped 5 bases and J dropped 2; count of bases not matched to a gene: 7. This sample is part of a study of T cell responses to AZD1222 COVID-19 vaccine. TCRdb keeps only in-frame clones here, not all; method: immunoSEQ multiplex PCR. The sample records about 160,000 clones, 75% to 95% being singletons. Study-wide points: Spike-wide coverage was observed for vaccine-associated CD4 TCRs, with dominant responses at 160-218 and 743-854. Repertoires were obtained solely post-peak T cell response. AZD1222 recipients seropositive at baseline numbered only 5 or 6.

Sequencing was performed on peripheral blood, taken 28 days after the second AZD1222 dose. This sequence originates from an adult who received the AZD1222 COVID-19 vaccine. The V call is TRBV27, the J call TRBJ2-7, with 9 bases lining up with TRBD1. CDR3 DNA sequence: TGTGCCAGCAGTATCGGGACAGGGCCTCCCTACGAGCAGTACTTC. It translates to CASSIGTGPPYEQYF.